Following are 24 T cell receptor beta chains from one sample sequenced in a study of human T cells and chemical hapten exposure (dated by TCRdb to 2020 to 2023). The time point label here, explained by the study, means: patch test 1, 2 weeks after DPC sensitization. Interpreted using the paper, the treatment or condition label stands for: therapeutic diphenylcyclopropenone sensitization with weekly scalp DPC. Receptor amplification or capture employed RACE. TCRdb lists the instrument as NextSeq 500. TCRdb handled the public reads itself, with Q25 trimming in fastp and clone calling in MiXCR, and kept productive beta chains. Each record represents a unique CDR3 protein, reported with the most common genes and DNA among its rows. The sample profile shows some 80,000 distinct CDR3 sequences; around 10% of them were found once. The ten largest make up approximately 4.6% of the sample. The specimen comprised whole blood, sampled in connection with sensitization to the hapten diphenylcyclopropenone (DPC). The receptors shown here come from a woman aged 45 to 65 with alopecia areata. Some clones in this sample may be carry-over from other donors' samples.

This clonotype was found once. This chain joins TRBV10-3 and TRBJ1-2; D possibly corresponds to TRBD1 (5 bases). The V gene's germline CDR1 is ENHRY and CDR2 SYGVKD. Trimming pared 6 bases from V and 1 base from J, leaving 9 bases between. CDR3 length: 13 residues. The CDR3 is CAIRRQLNYGYTF. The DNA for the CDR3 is TGTGCCATCAGACGACAGCTTAACTATGGCTACACCTTC.

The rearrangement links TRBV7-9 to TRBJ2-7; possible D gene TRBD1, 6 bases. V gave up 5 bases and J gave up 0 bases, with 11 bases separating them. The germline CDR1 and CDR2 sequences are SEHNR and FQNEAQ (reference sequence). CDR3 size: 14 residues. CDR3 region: CASSTTGTSYEQYF. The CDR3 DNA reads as TGTGCCAGCAGCACTACAGGGACCTCCTACGAGCAGTACTTC.

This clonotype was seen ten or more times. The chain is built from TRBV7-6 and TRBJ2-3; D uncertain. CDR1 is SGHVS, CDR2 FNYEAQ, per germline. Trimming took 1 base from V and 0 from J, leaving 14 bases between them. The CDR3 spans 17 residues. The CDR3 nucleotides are TGTGCCAGCAGCTTAGAGCCGGTCGTATCTAGCACAGATACGCAGTATTTT. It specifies CASSLEPVVSSTDTQYF. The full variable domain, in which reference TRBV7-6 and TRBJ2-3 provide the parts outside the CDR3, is GAGVSQSPRYKVTKRGQDVALRCDPISGHVSLYWYRQALGQGPEFLTYFNYEAQQDKSGLPNDRFSAERPEGSISTLTIQRTEQRDSAMYRCASSLEPVVSSTDTQYFGPGTRLTVL.

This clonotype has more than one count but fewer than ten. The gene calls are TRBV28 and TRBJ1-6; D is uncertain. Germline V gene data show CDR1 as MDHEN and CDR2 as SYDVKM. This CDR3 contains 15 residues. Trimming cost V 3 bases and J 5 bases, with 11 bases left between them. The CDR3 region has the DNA TGTGCCAGCAGTTTTGGTGGAGGTAATAATTCACCCCTCCACTTT. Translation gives CASSFGGGNNSPLHF.

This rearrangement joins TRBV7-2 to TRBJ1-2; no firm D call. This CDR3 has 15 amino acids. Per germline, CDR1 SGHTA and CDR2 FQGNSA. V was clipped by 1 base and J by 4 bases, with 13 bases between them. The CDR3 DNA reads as TGTGCCAGCAGCTTAGTCCCTGGCAGCCTCTATGGCTACACCTTC. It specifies CASSLVPGSLYGYTF.

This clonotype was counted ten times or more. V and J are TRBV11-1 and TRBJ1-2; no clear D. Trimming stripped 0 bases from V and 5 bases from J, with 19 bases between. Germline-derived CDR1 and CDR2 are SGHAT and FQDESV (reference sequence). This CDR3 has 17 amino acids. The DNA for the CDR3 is TGTGCCAGCAGCTTAGCCCGTCCAGGCACCATGGAGTATGGCTACACCTTC. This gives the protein CASSLARPGTMEYGYTF.

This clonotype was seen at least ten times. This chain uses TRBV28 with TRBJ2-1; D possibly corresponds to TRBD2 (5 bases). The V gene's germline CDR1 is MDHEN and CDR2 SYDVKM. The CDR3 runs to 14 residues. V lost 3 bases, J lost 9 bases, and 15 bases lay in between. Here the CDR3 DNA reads TGTGCCAGCAGTTTGGGCGGGTCTCTGACTGAGCAGTTCTTC. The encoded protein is CASSLGGSLTEQFF.

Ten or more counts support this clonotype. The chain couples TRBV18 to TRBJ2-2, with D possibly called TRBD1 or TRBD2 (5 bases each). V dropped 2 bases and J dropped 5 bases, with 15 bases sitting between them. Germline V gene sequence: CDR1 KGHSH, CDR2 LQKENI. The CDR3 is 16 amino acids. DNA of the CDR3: TGTGCCAGCTCACCATCGAGGGGCTTGGAAACCGGGGAGCTGTTTTTT. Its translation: CASSPSRGLETGELFF.

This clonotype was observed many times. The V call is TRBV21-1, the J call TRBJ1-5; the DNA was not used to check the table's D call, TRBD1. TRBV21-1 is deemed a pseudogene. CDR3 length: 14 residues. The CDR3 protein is CASRSGTVYQPQHF. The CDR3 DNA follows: TGTGCCAGCAGATCAGGGACAGTATATCAGCCCCAGCATTTT.

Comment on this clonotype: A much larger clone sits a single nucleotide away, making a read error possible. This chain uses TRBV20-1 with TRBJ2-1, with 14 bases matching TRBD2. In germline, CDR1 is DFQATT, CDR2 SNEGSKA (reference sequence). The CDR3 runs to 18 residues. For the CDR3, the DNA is TGCATTGCAGTCAAAGGACTAGCGGGGGGTGCTACCTACAATGAGCAGTTCTTC. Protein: CIAVKGLAGGATYNEQFF.

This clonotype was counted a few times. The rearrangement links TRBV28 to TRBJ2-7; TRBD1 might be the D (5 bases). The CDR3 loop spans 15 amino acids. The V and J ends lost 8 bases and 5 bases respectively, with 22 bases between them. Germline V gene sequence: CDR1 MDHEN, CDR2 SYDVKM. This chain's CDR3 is CASSLPSKGHDEQYF. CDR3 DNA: TGTGCCAGCTCCCTCCCCTCCAAGGGGCACGACGAGCAGTACTTC.

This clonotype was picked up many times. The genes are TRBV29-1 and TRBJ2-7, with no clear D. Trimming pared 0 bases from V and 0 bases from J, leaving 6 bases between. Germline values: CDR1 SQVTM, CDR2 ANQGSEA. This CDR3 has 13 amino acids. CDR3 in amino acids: CSVEDRYSYEQYF. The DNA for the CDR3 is TGCAGCGTTGAAGATCGCTACTCCTACGAGCAGTACTTC.

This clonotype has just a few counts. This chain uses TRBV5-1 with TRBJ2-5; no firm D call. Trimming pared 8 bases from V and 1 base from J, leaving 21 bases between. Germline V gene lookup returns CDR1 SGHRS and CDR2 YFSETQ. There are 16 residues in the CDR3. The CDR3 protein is CARLPWEVPLQETQYF. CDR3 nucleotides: TGCGCCAGACTCCCGTGGGAAGTGCCCCTCCAAGAGACCCAGTACTTC. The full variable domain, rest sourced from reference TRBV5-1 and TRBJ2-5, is KAGVTQTPRYLIKTRGQQVTLSCSPISGHRSVSWYQQTPGQGLQFLFEYFSETQRNKGNFPGRFSGRQFSNSRSEMNVSTLELGDSALYLCARLPWEVPLQETQYFGPGTRLLVL.

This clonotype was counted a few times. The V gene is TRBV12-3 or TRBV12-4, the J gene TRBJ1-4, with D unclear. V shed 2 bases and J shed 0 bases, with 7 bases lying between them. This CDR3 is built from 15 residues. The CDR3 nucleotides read TGTGCCAGCAGTTTAAACGCGGCAACTAATGAAAAACTGTTTTTT. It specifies CASSLNAATNEKLFF.

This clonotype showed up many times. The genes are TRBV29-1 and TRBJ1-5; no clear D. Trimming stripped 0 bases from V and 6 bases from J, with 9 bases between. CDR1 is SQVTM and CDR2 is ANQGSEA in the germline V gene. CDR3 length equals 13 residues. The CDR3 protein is CSVEENRGQPQHF. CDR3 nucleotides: TGCAGCGTTGAAGAAAATAGAGGTCAGCCCCAGCATTTT.

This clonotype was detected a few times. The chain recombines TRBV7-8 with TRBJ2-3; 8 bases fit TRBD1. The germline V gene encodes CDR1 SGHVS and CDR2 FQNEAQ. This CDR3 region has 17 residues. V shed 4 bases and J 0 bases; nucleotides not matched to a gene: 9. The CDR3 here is CASSYKNRGMSTDTQYF. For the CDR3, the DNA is TGTGCCAGCAGCTATAAAAACAGGGGGATGAGCACAGATACGCAGTATTTT.

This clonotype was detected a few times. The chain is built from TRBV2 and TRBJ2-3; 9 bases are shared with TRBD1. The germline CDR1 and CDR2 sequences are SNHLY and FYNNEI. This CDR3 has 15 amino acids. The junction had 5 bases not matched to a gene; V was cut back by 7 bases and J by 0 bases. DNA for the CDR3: TGTGCCAGCACTATAGGACAGGGGAGCACAGATACGCAGTATTTT. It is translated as CASTIGQGSTDTQYF.

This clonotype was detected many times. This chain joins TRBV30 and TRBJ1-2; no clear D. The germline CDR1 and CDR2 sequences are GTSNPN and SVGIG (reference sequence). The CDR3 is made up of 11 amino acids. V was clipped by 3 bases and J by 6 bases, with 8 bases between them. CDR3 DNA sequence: TGTGCCTGGAGCCCCGTAGATGGCTACACCTTC. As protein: CAWSPVDGYTF.

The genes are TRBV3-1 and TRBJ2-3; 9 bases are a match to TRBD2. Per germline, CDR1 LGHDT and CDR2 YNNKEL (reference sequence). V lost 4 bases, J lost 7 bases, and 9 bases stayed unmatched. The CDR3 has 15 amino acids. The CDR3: CASSLMGLAGNTQYF. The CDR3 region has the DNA TGTGCCAGCAGCCTAATGGGACTAGCAGGAAATACGCAGTATTTT.

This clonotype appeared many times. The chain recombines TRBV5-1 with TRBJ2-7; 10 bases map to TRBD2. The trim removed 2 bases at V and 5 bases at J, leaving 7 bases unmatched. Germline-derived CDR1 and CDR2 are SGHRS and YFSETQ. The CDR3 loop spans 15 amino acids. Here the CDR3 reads CASSFSAGGPDEQYF. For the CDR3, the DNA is TGCGCCAGCAGCTTCTCAGCGGGAGGGCCCGACGAGCAGTACTTC.

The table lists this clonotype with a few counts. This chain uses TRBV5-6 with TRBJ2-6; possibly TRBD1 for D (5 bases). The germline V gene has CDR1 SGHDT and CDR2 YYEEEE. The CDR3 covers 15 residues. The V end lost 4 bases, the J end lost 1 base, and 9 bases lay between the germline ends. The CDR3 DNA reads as TGTGCCAGCAGCCTCAGGGTGTCTGGGGCCAACGTCCTGACTTTC. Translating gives CASSLRVSGANVLTF.

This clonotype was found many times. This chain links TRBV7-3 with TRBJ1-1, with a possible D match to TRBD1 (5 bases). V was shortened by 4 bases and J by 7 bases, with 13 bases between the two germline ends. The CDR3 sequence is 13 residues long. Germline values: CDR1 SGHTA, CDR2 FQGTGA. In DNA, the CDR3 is TGTGCCAGCAGCTCCCCAGGGCTCAATGAAGCTTTCTTT. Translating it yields CASSSPGLNEAFF.

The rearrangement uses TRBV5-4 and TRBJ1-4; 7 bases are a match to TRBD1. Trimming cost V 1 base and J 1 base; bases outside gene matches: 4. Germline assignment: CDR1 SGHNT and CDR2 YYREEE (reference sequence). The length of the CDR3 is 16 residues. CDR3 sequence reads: CASSLHRGGTNEKLFF. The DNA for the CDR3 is TGTGCCAGCAGCTTGCACAGGGGTGGAACTAATGAAAAACTGTTTTTT.

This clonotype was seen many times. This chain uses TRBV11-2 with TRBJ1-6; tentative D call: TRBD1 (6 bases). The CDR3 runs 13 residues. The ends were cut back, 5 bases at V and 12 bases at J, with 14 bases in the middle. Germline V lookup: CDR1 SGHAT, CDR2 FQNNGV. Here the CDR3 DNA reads TGTGCCAGCAGCCTACAGGGTTGGGAACCCCTCCACTTT. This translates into CASSLQGWEPLHF. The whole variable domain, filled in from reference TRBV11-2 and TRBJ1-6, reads EAGVAQSPRYKIIEKRQSVAFWCNPISGHATLYWYQQILGQGPKLLIQFQNNGVVDDSQLPKDRFSAERLKGVDSTLKIQPAKLEDSAVYLCASSLQGWEPLHFGNGTRLTVT.